The 32 T cell receptor beta chains below were found in one sample sequenced in a study of breast tumors, draining lymph nodes, adjacent tissues (dated by TCRdb to the mid-2010s). Library construction relied on multiplex PCR. Sequencer: Illumina HiSeq 2000. TCRdb reworked the public reads: Q25 trimming with fastp, MiXCR clone assembly, productive beta chains retained. Here each entry gathers all rows of one CDR3 protein and keeps the most common genes and DNA. The sample table records over 35,000 distinct CDR3 sequences; roughly 36% of these occur just once. The ten largest account for roughly 10% of the sample. Sequencing was done on a sample of breast tumor tissue. These receptors were obtained from a female donor with breast cancer. Some clones in this sample may be carry-over from other donors' samples.

This clonotype was seen only a few times. This rearrangement joins TRBV28 to TRBJ1-5; no reliable D call. The CDR3 sequence is 15 residues long. The germline gives CDR1 MDHEN, CDR2 SYDVKM. V lost 7 bases, J lost 0 bases, and 13 bases lay in between. CDR3 loop: CASTPGVNSNQPQHF. Written as DNA, the CDR3 is TGTGCCAGCACCCCGGGAGTGAATAGCAATCAGCCCCAGCATTTT.

This clonotype has at least ten counts. The rearrangement links TRBV30 to TRBJ2-7; the D gene is possibly TRBD1 (5 bases). V was clipped by 1 base and J by 4 bases, with 11 bases between them. Per the germline V gene, CDR1 is GTSNPN and CDR2 is SVGIG (reference sequence). There are 13 residues in the CDR3. In DNA form, the CDR3 reads TGTGCCTGGAGTGGCCAGGGCCGTTACGAGCAGTACTTC. It specifies CAWSGQGRYEQYF.

V and J are TRBV7-9 and TRBJ2-5, with 9 bases fitting TRBD1. This CDR3 has 14 residues. Per the germline V gene, CDR1 is SEHNR and CDR2 is FQNEAQ (reference sequence). V lost 1 base, J lost 3 bases, and 0 bases stayed unmatched. The CDR3 protein is CASSLGQGEETQYF. CDR3 in DNA: TGTGCCAGCAGCTTAGGACAGGGGGAAGAGACCCAGTACTTC.

This clonotype was recorded many times. The V gene is TRBV25-1, the J gene TRBJ1-2; TRBD1 aligns across 7 bases. CDR1 is MGHDK, CDR2 SYGVNS, per germline. With 2 bases clipped from V and 4 bases from J, the junction kept 4 bases outside the gene matches. The CDR3 runs 14 residues. In DNA form, the CDR3 reads TGTGCCAGCAGTGAAACAGGGGAAGGCTATGGCTACACCTTC. It specifies CASSETGEGYGYTF.

This clonotype was counted many times. The chain joins TRBV7-9 to TRBJ1-5; 7 nucleotides line up with TRBD1. Germline CDR1 is SEHNR and CDR2 is FQNEAQ (reference sequence). V was pared by 4 bases and J by 3 bases, with 6 bases of the junction left unmatched. The CDR3 extends over 15 amino acids. CDR3 bases: TGTGCCAGCAGCTCTGAGACAGGGCCCAATCAGCCCCAGCATTTT. Its translation is CASSSETGPNQPQHF.

This clonotype was seen at least ten times. The junction does not match germline at one end; this may be a read error. Here the CDR3 reads CASSVGQGQETQYF. The CDR3 DNA reads TGTGCTAGCAGCGTGGGACAGGGCCAAGAGACCCAGTACTTC. This chain uses TRBV7-7 with TRBJ2-5, with 9 bases matching TRBD1. Germline loops: CDR1 SSHAT, CDR2 FNYEAQ (reference sequence). This CDR3 contains 14 residues.

The chain carries TRBV7-8 and TRBJ2-1, with 8 bases matching TRBD2. After removal of 2 bases from V and 5 bases from J, the junction contained 5 bases not matched to a gene. Germline V gene sequence: CDR1 SGHVS, CDR2 FQNEAQ. The CDR3 runs 15 residues. The DNA for the CDR3 is TGTGCCAGCAGCTTATCACTAGCGGTTCACAATGAGCAGTTCTTC. It translates to CASSLSLAVHNEQFF.

For this clonotype: Since the CDR3 does not end with the conserved phenylalanine or tryptophan, this likely comes from a read error. The CDR3: CASGQESRDTGELFS. The CDR3 DNA sequence: TGCGCCAGCGGCCAAGAAAGTCGAGACACCGGGGAGCTGTTTTCT. The J gene is TRBJ2-2, the V gene TRBV4-3; D not resolved. CDR3 length equals 15 residues. CDR1 and CDR2 from the germline V gene are LGHNA and YSLEER.

Concerning this clonotype: This may be a read error, as it is one base from a much larger clone. The chain has TRBV5-1 and TRBJ2-2; 11 nucleotides match TRBD2. The length of the CDR3 is 16 residues. V shed 0 bases and J 7 bases; nucleotides not matched to a gene: 5. CDR1 is SGHRS, CDR2 YFSETQ, per germline. The CDR3 loop reads CASSLGTSGRFGELFF. The CDR3 nucleotides are TGCGCCAGCAGCTTGGGAACTAGCGGGAGATTCGGGGAGCTGTTTTTT.

This clonotype has ten or more counts. The chain links TRBV7-3 to TRBJ2-1; tentatively, D is TRBD2 (5 bases). Germline V gene lookup returns CDR1 SGHTA and CDR2 FQGTGA. V dropped 5 bases and J dropped 6 bases, with 14 bases sitting between them. This CDR3 is 14 amino acids long. CDR3 sequence: CASSALGVVNEQFF. The CDR3 DNA reads TGTGCCAGCAGCGCCCTGGGAGTTGTCAATGAGCAGTTCTTC.

This clonotype is judged medium-sized. The genes are TRBV20-1 and TRBJ2-7, with 10 bases identical to TRBD1. Germline CDR1 reads DFQATT; CDR2 reads SNEGSKA (reference sequence). Trimming removed 4 bases from V and 7 bases from J; junction bases left unmatched: 10. There are 14 residues in the CDR3. CDR3 in amino acids: CSANPGTGAGEQYF. The DNA for the CDR3 is TGCAGTGCTAATCCCGGGACAGGGGCTGGTGAGCAGTACTTC.

The chain uses TRBV7-2 and TRBJ2-1, with D maybe TRBD2 (6 bases). Germline values: CDR1 SGHTA, CDR2 FQGNSA. The CDR3 runs 13 residues. V dropped 3 bases and J dropped 5 bases, with 8 bases sitting between them. The CDR3 is CASSFSSDNEQFF. The CDR3 DNA reads as TGTGCCAGCAGCTTTTCTAGCGACAATGAGCAGTTCTTC.

Notes on this clonotype: Just one base apart from a much larger clone, this may be a read error. The rearrangement links TRBV7-9 to TRBJ2-1, with D unresolved. From germline, CDR1 is SEHNR and CDR2 FQNEAQ (reference sequence). V lost 1 base and J lost 2, with 9 bases in between. This CDR3 is built from 15 residues. CDR3: CASSLGLSPYNEQFF. The CDR3 bases are TGTGCCAGCAGCTTAGGACTGAGTCCCTACAATGAGCAGTTCTTC. The entire variable domain, with the rest obtained from reference TRBV7-9 and TRBJ2-1, is as follows: DTGVSQNPRHKITKRGQNVTFRCDPISEHNRLYWYRQTLGQGPEFLTYFQNEAQLEKSRLLSDRFSAERPKGSFSTLEIQRTEQGDSAMYLCASSLGLSPYNEQFFGPGTRLTVL.

Many counts were recorded for this clonotype. The chain combines TRBV12-5 with TRBJ2-1; 12 nucleotides line up with TRBD2. Germline loops: CDR1 LGHNT, CDR2 FRNRAP. The CDR3 loop spans 14 amino acids. V lost 4 bases, J lost 12 bases, and 7 bases stayed unmatched. The CDR3 spells CASGSLAGGPRQFF. The CDR3 DNA follows: TGTGCTAGTGGTTCCCTAGCGGGAGGGCCAAGGCAGTTCTTC.

This clonotype was recorded at least ten times. V usage is TRBV14 and J usage is TRBJ2-7; the match to TRBD2 covers 8 bases. This CDR3 has 16 amino acids. Trimming at V came to 3 bases and at J to 1 base, leaving 8 bases not matched to a gene. The V gene's germline CDR1 is SGHDN and CDR2 FVKESK. The CDR3 nucleotides read TGTGCCAGCAGCCATCCCATAGCGGGAAGATCCTACGAGCAGTACTTC. It codes for CASSHPIAGRSYEQYF.

Many counts were recorded for this clonotype. This chain joins TRBV20-1 and TRBJ2-5; a possible D gene is TRBD2 (6 bases). Per germline, CDR1 DFQATT and CDR2 SNEGSKA (reference sequence). Between the trimmed V and J ends, which lost 0 bases and 5 bases, there was a span of 22 bases. The CDR3 loop spans 17 amino acids. Here the CDR3 reads CSARDRSRGGTLETQYF. The CDR3 DNA sequence: TGCAGTGCTAGAGATAGGAGCCGGGGCGGGACCCTTGAGACCCAGTACTTC.

Note on this clonotype: A read error is possible here, since a much larger clone lies one base away. This chain connects TRBV12-3 or TRBV12-4 to TRBJ2-1; TRBD2 matches 15 bases. The CDR3 extends over 17 amino acids. The V and J ends lost 7 bases and 9 bases, in that order; junction bases with no gene match: 13. CDR3 protein: CASNLAGTSGRRSEQFF. CDR3 in DNA: TGTGCCAGCAACCTCGCCGGGACTAGCGGGAGGAGGAGTGAGCAGTTCTTC.

The rearrangement uses TRBV20-1 and TRBJ2-7; 9 bases agree with TRBD2. Germline loops: CDR1 DFQATT, CDR2 SNEGSKA (reference sequence). V shed 5 bases and J 2 bases; nucleotides not matched to a gene: 7. This CDR3 is 14 amino acids long. The CDR3 DNA reads TGCAGTGCTCCGACTAGCGGAAGACCCTACGAGCAGTACTTC. Protein sequence: CSAPTSGRPYEQYF.

The V and J genes are TRBV19 and TRBJ1-5; a weak D match, TRBD1 (5 bases). The V gene's germline CDR1 is LNHDA and CDR2 SQIVND (reference sequence). Trimming removed 4 bases at V and 1 base at J, with 11 bases between. The CDR3 contains 15 residues. CDR3 coding DNA: TGTGCCAGTAGTACTCAGGGTTGGAGCAATCAGCCCCAGCATTTT. Protein product: CASSTQGWSNQPQHF.

This clonotype came up many times. The V call is TRBV19, the J call TRBJ2-7; 9 positions match TRBD2. The CDR3 has 13 amino acids. From germline, CDR1 is LNHDA and CDR2 SQIVND (reference sequence). Trimming cost V 4 bases and J 6 bases; bases outside gene matches: 4. The DNA for the CDR3 is TGTGCCAGTAGTAGCGGGAGGGCCGGCGAGCAGTACTTC. Translation gives CASSSGRAGEQYF.

This sequence joins TRBV9 and TRBJ2-7; weak D call: TRBD1 (6 bases). The CDR3 is made up of 14 amino acids. Germline CDR1 reads SGDLS; CDR2 reads YYNGEE. Deletions cut 2 bases from V and 7 bases from J, with 16 bases between. The CDR3 sequence: CASSVRSDTGEQYF. CDR3 DNA sequence: TGTGCCAGCAGCGTCCGGAGTGACACAGGGGAGCAGTACTTC. The full variable domain, its missing parts supplied by reference TRBV9 and TRBJ2-7, is DSGVTQTPKHLITATGQRVTLRCSPRSGDLSVYWYQQSLDQGLQFLIQYYNGEERAKGNILERFSAQQFPDLHSELNLSSLELGDSALYFCASSVRSDTGEQYFGPGTRLTVT.

This clonotype was seen at least ten times. The chain is built from TRBV4-1 and TRBJ2-5; 9 bases map to TRBD1. The CDR3 totals 15 residues. Per the germline V gene, CDR1 is MGHRA and CDR2 is YSYEKL. V was clipped by 1 base and J by 7 bases; unmatched bases: 7. Written as DNA, the CDR3 is TGCGCCAGCAGCCAAGTGGGACAGGGTGCCGGGACCCAGTACTTC. Translation gives CASSQVGQGAGTQYF.

Note on this clonotype: A much bigger clone sits one base away, suggesting this may be a read error. The conserved closing phenylalanine or tryptophan is absent in this CDR3, likely reflecting a read error. The V gene is TRBV6-1, the J gene TRBJ1-2, with 10 bases aligning to TRBD1. CDR1 is MNHNS and CDR2 is SASEGT in the germline V gene. V trimming: 2 bases; J trimming: 7 bases; junction bases outside the gene matches: 1. The CDR3 spans 13 residues. DNA for the CDR3: TGTGCCAGCAGTGAATGGACAGGGGGTGGCTACACCCTC. Translated, it gives CASSEWTGGGYTL.

As regards this clonotype: This may come from a read error, since a much larger clone is one base off. Without the conserved terminal phenylalanine or tryptophan, this CDR3 likely stems from a read error. This sequence joins TRBV5-6 and TRBJ2-2; no clear D gene. Trimming removed 4 bases at V and 5 bases at J, with 12 bases between. This CDR3 comprises 14 residues. CDR1 is SGHDT, CDR2 YYEEEE, per germline. The CDR3 nucleotides read TGTGCCAGCAGCCCGAGACCTGGGACCGGGGAGCTGTTTTCT. Its protein is CASSPRPGTGELFS.

This clonotype came up many times. The chain couples TRBV2 to TRBJ1-5; 7 bases are shared with TRBD1. The J segment lost 3 bases and the V segment lost 2 bases, leaving 7 bases of the junction unmatched. The germline V gene encodes CDR1 SNHLY and CDR2 FYNNEI. The length of the CDR3 is 16 residues. The CDR3 bases are TGTGCCAGCAGTGAACTTCAGGGGGGGTTCAATCAGCCCCAGCATTTT. The encoded protein is CASSELQGGFNQPQHF.

This clonotype came up many times. The V call is TRBV3-1, the J call TRBJ2-7; D is unresolved. This CDR3 region has 15 residues. The V gene's germline CDR1 is LGHDT and CDR2 YNNKEL (reference sequence). V was pared by 1 base and J by 2 bases, with 12 bases between. This CDR3 reads CASSQVGRFPYEQYF. The CDR3 DNA sequence: TGTGCCAGCAGCCAAGTCGGCCGATTCCCCTACGAGCAGTACTTC.

This clonotype was seen many times. The gene calls are TRBV15 and TRBJ2-1; 8 nucleotides align to TRBD2. V gave up 0 bases and J gave up 0 bases; unmatched junction bases: 7. In germline, CDR1 is LNHNV, CDR2 YYDKDF (reference sequence). The CDR3 is 18 amino acids. The CDR3 coding sequence is TGTGCCACCAGCAGAGATCCCCCAACTAGCGGCTCCTACAATGAGCAGTTCTTC. Amino acids: CATSRDPPTSGSYNEQFF.

Ten or more counts support this clonotype. The chain is built from TRBV7-9 and TRBJ2-5; TRBD2 agrees at 7 bases. V was clipped by 2 bases and J by 2 bases; unmatched bases: 8. Germline V lookup: CDR1 SEHNR, CDR2 FQNEAQ (reference sequence). The length of the CDR3 is 16 residues. The CDR3 loop reads CASSLKAGLTQETQYF. CDR3 nucleotides: TGTGCCAGCAGCTTAAAGGCGGGACTAACACAAGAGACCCAGTACTTC.

This clonotype appeared many times. The chain recombines TRBV11-3 with TRBJ2-2, with D uncertain. Germline V gene lookup returns CDR1 SGHNT and CDR2 YENEEA. This CDR3 spans 14 amino acids. V was pared by 2 bases and J by 5 bases, with 9 bases between. Here the CDR3 DNA reads TGTGCCAGCAGCTTATCTATAGAAACCGGGGAGCTGTTTTTT. It translates to CASSLSIETGELFF.

This clonotype was seen only once. This sequence may be a read error, since a much larger clone differs from it by one base. The conserved phenylalanine or tryptophan is not found at the CDR3 terminus, so this likely reflects a read error. The gene calls are TRBV4-3 and TRBJ2-3; 10 nucleotides line up with TRBD2. The junction had 6 bases not matched to a gene; V was cut back by 3 bases and J by 3 bases. Germline assignment: CDR1 LGHNA and CDR2 YSLEER. CDR3 length: 16 amino acids. CDR3 region: CASSHRTSGHTDTQYS. Written as DNA, the CDR3 is TGCGCCAGCAGCCACCGGACTAGCGGACATACAGATACGCAGTATTCT.

This clonotype appeared a few times. The rearrangement links TRBV18 to TRBJ1-6, with D unclear. The CDR3 totals 13 residues. Germline V gives CDR1 KGHSH, CDR2 LQKENI. V gave up 2 bases and J gave up 5 bases, with 4 bases separating them. Here the CDR3 reads CASSPGNNSPLHF. CDR3 bases: TGTGCCAGCTCACCAGGGAATAATTCACCCCTCCACTTT.

This clonotype was counted at least ten times. The chain has TRBV11-2 and TRBJ2-7; a weak D match, TRBD1 (6 bases). From germline, CDR1 is SGHAT and CDR2 FQNNGV. This CDR3 region has 13 residues. Trimming removed 1 base from V and 4 bases from J, with 8 bases in between. CDR3 loop: CASSLGDKYEQYF. The CDR3 DNA reads as TGTGCCAGCAGCTTAGGGGACAAATACGAGCAGTACTTC. Complete variable domain (other parts from reference TRBV11-2 and TRBJ2-7): EAGVAQSPRYKIIEKRQSVAFWCNPISGHATLYWYQQILGQGPKLLIQFQNNGVVDDSQLPKDRFSAERLKGVDSTLKIQPAKLEDSAVYLCASSLGDKYEQYFGPGTRLTVT.